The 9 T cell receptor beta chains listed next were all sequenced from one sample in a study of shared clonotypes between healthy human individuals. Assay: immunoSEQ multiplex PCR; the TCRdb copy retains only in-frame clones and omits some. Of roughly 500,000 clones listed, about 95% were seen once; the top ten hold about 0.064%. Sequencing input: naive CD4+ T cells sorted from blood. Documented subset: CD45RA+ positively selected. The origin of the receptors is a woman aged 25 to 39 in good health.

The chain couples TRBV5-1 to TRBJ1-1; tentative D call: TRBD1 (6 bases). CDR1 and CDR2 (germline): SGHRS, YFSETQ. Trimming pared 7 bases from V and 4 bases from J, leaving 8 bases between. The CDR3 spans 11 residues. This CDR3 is CASAGVTEAFF. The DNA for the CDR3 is TGCGCCAGCGCAGGGGTCACTGAAGCTTTCTTT. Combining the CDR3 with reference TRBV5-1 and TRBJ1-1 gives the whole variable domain KAGVTQTPRYLIKTRGQQVTLSCSPISGHRSVSWYQQTPGQGLQFLFEYFSETQRNKGNFPGRFSGRQFSNSRSEMNVSTLELGDSALYLCASAGVTEAFFGQGTRLTVV.

The DNA for the CDR3 is TGCGCCAGCAGTAAACGACTAGCGGGAGGCAATGAGCAGTTCTTC. Translated, it gives CASSKRLAGGNEQFF. The V and J genes are TRBV10-1 and TRBJ2-1; 13 nucleotides agree with TRBD2. The CDR3 consists of 15 residues. Looked up from germline, CDR1 is WNHNN and CDR2 is SYGVQD (reference sequence). With 5 bases clipped from V and 6 bases from J, the junction kept 4 bases outside the gene matches.

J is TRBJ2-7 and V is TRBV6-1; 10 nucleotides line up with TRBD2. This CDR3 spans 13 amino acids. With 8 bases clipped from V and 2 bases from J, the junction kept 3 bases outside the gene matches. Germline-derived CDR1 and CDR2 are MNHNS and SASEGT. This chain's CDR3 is CASGLAEAYEQYF. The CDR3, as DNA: TGTGCCAGCGGACTAGCGGAGGCCTACGAGCAGTACTTC.

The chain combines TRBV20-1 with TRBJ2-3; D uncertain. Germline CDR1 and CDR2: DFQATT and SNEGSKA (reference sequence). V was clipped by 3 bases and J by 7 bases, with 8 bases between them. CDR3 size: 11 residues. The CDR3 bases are TGCAGTGCTAGGAGTGTTCATACGCAGTATTTT. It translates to CSARSVHTQYF.

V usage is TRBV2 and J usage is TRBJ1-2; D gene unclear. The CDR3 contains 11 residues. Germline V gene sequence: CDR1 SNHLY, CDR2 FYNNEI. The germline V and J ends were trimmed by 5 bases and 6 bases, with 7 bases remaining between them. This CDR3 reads CASSYSNGYTF. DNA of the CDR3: TGTGCCAGCAGTTACAGCAATGGCTACACCTTC.

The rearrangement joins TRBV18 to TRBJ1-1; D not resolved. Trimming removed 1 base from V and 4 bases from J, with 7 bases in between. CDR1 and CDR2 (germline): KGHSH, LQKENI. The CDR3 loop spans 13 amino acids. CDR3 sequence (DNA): TGTGCCAGCTCACCACTGGAAACCACTGAAGCTTTCTTT. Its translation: CASSPLETTEAFF.

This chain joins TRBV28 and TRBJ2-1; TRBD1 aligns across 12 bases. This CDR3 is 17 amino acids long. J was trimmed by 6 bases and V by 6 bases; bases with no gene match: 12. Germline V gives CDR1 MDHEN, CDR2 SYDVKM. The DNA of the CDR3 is TGTGCCAGCAGCCCCCCCAGAGGGACAGGGGGCCGCAATGAGCAGTTCTTC. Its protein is CASSPPRGTGGRNEQFF.

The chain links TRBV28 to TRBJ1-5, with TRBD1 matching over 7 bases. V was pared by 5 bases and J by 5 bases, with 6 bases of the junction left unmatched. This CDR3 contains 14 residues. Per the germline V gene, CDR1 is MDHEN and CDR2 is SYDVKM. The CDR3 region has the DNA TGTGCCAGCAGTGATGGGACAGCTGATCAGCCCCAGCATTTT. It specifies CASSDGTADQPQHF.

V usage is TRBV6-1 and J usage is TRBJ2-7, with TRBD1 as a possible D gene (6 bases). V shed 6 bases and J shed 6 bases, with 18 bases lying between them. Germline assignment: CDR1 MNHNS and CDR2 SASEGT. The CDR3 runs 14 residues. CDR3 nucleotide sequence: TGTGCCAGCAGCGAGGGGGTAGGGTACTTCGAGCAGTACTTC. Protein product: CASSEGVGYFEQYF.